This T cell receptor (delta chain) was found in a study of gamma-delta T cells after stem cell transplantation. In its sample, this clone was seen a few times. TCRdb processed the RT-PCR reads again with the CATT caller. The sample yields 2,000 to 3,000 delta-chain clones, less than 30% seen once. J gave up 6 bases and V 5 bases, and 33 bases lay outside the gene matches. Germline CDR1 is TSWWSYY and CDR2 is QGS. This CDR3 region has 24 residues. This chain links TRDV1 with TRDJ2, with 10 bases that match TRDD3. The TCR comes from a human donor. It is not recorded whose cells these are; they may come from a transplant donor. The sequenced sample consisted of gamma-delta T cells. CDR3 loop: CALGSDNTLSFWELGDLGAAQLFF. The CDR3 DNA reads TGTGCTCTTGGGTCAGACAACACGCTTAGTTTCTGGGAACTGGGGGATTTAGGGGCAGCACAACTCTTCTTT.